This TCR beta chain is from a study of shared clonotypes between healthy human individuals. Regarding the study as a whole: Donor clonotype sharing was expected to depend on sequencing depth. Clonotypes shared by all four sorted-subset donors had higher generation probabilities than non-shared clonotypes.

The V gene lost 0 bases and the J gene lost 3 bases, with 9 bases spanning the gap. Germline V gene sequence: CDR1 SGHAT, CDR2 FQNNGV. CDR3 length: 14 residues. This was a deep-level run. Methods used by the authors: Junction-only sequences produced by ImmunoSEQ had no quality scores, so filtering differed. Repertoires were generated with immunoSEQ multiplex PCR, while TCRdb's copy carries only in-frame clones and drops some. Clonal size and the V and J genes are those of that table, whereas D and trimming came from the DNA. The table includes some 980,000 clones, less than 85% detected once. As for this clone: Its antigen remains unknown.

The chain couples TRBV11-2 to TRBJ2-7; D perhaps matches TRBD2 (5 bases). The sample was memory CD4+ T cells sorted from blood. Noted subset: CD45RA-negative fraction. The clonotype originates from a man between 18 and 29 years old in good health. Written as DNA, the CDR3 is TGTGCCAGCAGCTTAGAACAGCGGTACTACGAGCAGTACTTC. This translates into CASSLEQRYYEQYF.